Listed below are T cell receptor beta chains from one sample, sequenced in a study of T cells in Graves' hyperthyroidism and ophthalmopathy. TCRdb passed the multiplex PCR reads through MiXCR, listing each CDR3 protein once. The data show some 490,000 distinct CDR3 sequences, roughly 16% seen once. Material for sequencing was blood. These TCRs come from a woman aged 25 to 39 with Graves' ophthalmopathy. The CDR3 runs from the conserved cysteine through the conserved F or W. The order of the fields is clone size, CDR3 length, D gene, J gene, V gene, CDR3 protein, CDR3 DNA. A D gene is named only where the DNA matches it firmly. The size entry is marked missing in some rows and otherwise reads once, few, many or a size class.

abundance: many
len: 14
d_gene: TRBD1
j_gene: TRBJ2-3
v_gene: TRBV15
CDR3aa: CATSRDRAGDTQYF
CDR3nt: TGTGCCACCAGCAGGGACAGGGCAGGAGATACGCAGTATTTT

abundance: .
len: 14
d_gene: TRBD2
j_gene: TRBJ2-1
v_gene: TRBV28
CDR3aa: CASILTSGYNEQFF
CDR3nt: TGTGCCAGCATTCTGACTAGCGGTTACAATGAGCAGTTCTTC

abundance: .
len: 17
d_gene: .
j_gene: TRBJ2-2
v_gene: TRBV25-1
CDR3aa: CASSELVPSANTGELFF
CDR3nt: TGTGCCAGCAGTGAACTGGTCCCTAGCGCGAACACCGGGGAGCTGTTTTTT

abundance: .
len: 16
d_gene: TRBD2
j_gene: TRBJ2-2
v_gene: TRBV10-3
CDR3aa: CAISEPLAGSTGELFF
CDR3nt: TGTGCCATCAGTGAGCCACTAGCGGGATCGACCGGGGAGCTGTTTTTT

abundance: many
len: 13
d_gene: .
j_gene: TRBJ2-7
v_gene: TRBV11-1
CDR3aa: CASRGQTTYEQYF
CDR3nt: TGTGCCAGCCGCGGACAGACGACCTACGAGCAGTACTTC

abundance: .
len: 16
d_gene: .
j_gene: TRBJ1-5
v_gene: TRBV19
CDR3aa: CASSIGAAMSNQPQHF
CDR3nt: TGTGCCAGTAGTATAGGGGCGGCTATGAGCAATCAGCCCCAGCATTTT

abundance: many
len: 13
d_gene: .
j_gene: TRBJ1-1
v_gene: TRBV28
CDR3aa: CASSSHVDTEAFF
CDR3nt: TGTGCCAGCAGTTCCCATGTGGACACTGAAGCTTTCTTT

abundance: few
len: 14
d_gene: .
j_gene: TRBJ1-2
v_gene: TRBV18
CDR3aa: CASPSAAGNYGYTF
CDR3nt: TGTGCCAGCCCGTCGGCGGCGGGGAACTATGGCTACACCTTC

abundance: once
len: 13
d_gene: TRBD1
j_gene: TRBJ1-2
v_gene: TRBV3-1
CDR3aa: CANSPDRDYGYTF
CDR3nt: TGTGCCAACAGCCCGGACAGGGACTATGGCTACACCTTC

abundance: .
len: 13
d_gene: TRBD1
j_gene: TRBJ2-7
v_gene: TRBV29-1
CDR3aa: CSSRTGPAYEQYF
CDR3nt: TGCAGCTCCCGGACAGGGCCCGCCTACGAGCAGTACTTC

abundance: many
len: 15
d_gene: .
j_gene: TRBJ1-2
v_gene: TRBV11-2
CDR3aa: CASSHETSSFGGYTF
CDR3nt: TGTGCCAGCAGCCACGAAACGTCTTCCTTCGGTGGCTACACCTTC

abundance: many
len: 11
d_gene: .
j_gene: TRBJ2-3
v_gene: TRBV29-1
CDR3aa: CSVATLDTQYF
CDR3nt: TGCAGCGTTGCGACCTTGGATACGCAGTATTTT

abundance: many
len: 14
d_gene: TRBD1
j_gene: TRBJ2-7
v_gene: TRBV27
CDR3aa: CASAWQGDSYEQYF
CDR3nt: TGTGCCAGCGCCTGGCAGGGGGACTCCTACGAGCAGTACTTC

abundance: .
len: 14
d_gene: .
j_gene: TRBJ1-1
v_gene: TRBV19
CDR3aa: CASSNRRMNTEAFF
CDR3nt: TGTGCCAGTAGTAACCGTCGCATGAACACTGAAGCTTTCTTT